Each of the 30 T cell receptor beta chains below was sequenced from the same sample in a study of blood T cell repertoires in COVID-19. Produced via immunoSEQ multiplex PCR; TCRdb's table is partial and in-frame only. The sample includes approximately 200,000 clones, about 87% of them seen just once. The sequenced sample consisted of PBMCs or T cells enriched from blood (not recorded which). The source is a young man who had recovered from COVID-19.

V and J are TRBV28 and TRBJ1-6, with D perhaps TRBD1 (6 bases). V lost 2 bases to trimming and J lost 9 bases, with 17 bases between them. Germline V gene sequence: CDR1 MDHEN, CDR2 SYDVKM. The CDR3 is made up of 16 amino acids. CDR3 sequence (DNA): TGTGCCAGCAGTTTACTCCCGGACAGTGCTGGTTCACCCCTCCACTTT. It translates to CASSLLPDSAGSPLHF.

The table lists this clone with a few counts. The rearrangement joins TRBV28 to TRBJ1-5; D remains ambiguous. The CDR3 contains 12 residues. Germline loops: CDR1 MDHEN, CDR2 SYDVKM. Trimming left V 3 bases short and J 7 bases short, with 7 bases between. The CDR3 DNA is TGTGCCAGCAGTTTTGGTAGCCAGCCCCAGCATTTT. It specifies CASSFGSQPQHF.

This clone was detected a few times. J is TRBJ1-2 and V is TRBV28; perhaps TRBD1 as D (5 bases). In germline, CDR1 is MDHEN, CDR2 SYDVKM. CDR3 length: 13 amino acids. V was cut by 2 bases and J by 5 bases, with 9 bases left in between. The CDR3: CASSLGAGYGYTF. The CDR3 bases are TGTGCCAGCAGTTTAGGGGCAGGATATGGCTACACCTTC.

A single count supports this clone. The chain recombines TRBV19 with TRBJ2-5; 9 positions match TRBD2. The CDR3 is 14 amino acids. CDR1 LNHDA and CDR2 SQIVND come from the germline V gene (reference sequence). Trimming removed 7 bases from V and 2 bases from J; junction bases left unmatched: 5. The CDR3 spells CASNSGGIQETQYF. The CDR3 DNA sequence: TGTGCCAGTAACAGCGGGGGGATTCAAGAGACCCAGTACTTC.

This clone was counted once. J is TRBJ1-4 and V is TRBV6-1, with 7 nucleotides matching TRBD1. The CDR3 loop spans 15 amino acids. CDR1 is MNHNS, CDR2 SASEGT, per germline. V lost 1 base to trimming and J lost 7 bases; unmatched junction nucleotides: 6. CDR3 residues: CASSEGDRFFEKLFF. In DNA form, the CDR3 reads TGTGCCAGCAGTGAAGGGGACAGATTTTTTGAAAAACTGTTTTTT.

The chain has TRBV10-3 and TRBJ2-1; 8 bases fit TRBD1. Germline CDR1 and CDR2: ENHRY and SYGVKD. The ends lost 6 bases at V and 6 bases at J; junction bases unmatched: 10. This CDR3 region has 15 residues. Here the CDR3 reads CAIRGPGGPTNEQFF. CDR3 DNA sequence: TGTGCCATCAGGGGTCCAGGGGGCCCCACCAATGAGCAGTTCTTC.

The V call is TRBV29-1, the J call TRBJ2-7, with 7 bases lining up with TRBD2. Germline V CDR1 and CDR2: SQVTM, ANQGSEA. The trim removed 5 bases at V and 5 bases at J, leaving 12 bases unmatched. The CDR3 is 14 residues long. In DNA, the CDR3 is TGCAGCGTTAAAACGCGGGAGAATCGCAACGAGCAGTACTTC. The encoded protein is CSVKTRENRNEQYF.

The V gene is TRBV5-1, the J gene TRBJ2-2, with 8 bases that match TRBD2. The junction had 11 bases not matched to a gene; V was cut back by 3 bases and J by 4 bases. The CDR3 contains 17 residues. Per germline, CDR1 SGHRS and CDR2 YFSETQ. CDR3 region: CASSSPGLGTLTGELFF. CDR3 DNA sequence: TGCGCCAGCAGCTCCCCGGGACTAGGTACTCTCACCGGGGAGCTGTTTTTT.

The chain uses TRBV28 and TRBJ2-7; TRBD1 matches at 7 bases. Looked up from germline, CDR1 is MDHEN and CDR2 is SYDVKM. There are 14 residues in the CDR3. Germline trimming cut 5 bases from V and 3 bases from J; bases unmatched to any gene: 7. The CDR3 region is CASSLQGDRYEQYF. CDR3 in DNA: TGTGCCAGCAGTCTTCAGGGGGATCGCTACGAGCAGTACTTC.

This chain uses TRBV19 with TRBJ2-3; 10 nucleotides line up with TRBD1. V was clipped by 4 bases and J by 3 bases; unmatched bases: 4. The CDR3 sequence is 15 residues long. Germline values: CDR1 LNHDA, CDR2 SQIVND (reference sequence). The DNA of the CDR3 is TGTGCCAGTAGTAACCGGGACAGGGGTACAGATACGCAGTATTTT. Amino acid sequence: CASSNRDRGTDTQYF.

The CDR3 region is CASSLGTGLDEQYF. Here the CDR3 DNA reads TGCGCCAGCAGCTTGGGGACAGGGTTGGACGAGCAGTACTTC. This chain joins TRBV5-1 and TRBJ2-7; 8 nucleotides match TRBD1. This CDR3 region has 14 residues. The J segment lost 5 bases and the V segment lost 0 bases, leaving 4 bases of the junction unmatched. Germline values: CDR1 SGHRS, CDR2 YFSETQ. The whole variable domain, remainder taken from reference TRBV5-1 and TRBJ2-7, is KAGVTQTPRYLIKTRGQQVTLSCSPISGHRSVSWYQQTPGQGLQFLFEYFSETQRNKGNFPGRFSGRQFSNSRSEMNVSTLELGDSALYLCASSLGTGLDEQYFGPGTRLTVT.

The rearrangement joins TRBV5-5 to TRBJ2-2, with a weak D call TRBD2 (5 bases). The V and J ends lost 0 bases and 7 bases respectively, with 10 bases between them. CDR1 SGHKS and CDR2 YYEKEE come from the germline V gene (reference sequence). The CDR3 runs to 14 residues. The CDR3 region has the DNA TGTGCCAGCAGCTTGGGAGGGCGTGTCGGGGAGCTGTTTTTT. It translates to CASSLGGRVGELFF.

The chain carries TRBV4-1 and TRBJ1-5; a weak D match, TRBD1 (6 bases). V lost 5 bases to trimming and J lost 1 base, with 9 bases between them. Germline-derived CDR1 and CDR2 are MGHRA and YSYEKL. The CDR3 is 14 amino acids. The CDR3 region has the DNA TGCGCCAGCAGCTACAGGGAAAGCAATCAGCCCCAGCATTTT. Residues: CASSYRESNQPQHF.

The CDR3 nucleotides read TGTGCCAGCAGAAGTCTCCGGCAAGCGACTGAAGCTTTCTTT. Its protein product is CASRSLRQATEAFF. This chain links TRBV11-2 with TRBJ1-1; no reliable D call. CDR1 and CDR2 from the germline V gene are SGHAT and FQNNGV. The CDR3 sequence is 14 residues long. Between the trimmed V and J ends, which lost 6 bases and 5 bases, there was a span of 16 bases.

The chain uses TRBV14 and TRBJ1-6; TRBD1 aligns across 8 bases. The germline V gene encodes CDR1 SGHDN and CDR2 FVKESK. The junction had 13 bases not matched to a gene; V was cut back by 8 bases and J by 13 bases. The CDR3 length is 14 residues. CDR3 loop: CASGITGTGVPLHF. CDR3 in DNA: TGTGCCAGCGGGATAACCGGGACAGGCGTCCCCCTCCACTTT.

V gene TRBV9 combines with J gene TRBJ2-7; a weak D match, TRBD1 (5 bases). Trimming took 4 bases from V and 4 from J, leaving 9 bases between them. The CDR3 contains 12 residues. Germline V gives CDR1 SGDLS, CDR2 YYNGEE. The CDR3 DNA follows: TGTGCCAGCAGCCCTGGGGCTTACGAGCAGTACTTC. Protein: CASSPGAYEQYF.

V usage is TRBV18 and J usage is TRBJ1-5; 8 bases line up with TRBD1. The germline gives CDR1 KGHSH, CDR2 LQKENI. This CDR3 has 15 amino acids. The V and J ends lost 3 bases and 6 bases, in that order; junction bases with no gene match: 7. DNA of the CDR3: TGTGCCAGCTCACCCCAGGACAGGGTAACTCAGCCCCAGCATTTT. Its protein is CASSPQDRVTQPQHF.

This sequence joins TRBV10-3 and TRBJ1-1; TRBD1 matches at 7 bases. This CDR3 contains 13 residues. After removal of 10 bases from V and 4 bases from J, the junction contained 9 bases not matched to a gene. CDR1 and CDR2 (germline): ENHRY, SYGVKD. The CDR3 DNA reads TGTGCCACCCGCACAGGGGTAGGCACTGAAGCTTTCTTT. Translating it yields CATRTGVGTEAFF.

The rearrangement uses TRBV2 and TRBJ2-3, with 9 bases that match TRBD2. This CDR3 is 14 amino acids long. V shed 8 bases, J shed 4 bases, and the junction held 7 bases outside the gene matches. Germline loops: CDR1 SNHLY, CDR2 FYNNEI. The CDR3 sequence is CASQSSGKSDTQYF. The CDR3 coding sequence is TGTGCCAGCCAATCTAGCGGGAAGTCAGATACGCAGTATTTT.

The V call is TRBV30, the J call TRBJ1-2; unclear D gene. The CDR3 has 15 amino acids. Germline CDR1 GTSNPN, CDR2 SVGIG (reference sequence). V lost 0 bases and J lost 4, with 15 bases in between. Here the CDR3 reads CAWSVERRTPYGYTF. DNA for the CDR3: TGTGCCTGGAGTGTAGAGCGCAGAACACCCTATGGCTACACCTTC.

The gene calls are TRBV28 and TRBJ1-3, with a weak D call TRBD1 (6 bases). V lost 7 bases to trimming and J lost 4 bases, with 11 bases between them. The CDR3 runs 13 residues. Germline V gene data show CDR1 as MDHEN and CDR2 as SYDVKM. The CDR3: CASNQGTGNTIYF. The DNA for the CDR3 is TGTGCCAGCAATCAGGGGACCGGAAACACCATATATTTT.

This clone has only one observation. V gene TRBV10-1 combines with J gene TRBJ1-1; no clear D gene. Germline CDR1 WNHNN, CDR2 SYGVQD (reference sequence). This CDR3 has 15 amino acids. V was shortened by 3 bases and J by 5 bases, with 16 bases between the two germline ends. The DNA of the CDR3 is TGCGCCAGCAGTGACGGACGGGGATACGGGACTGAAGCTTTCTTT. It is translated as CASSDGRGYGTEAFF.

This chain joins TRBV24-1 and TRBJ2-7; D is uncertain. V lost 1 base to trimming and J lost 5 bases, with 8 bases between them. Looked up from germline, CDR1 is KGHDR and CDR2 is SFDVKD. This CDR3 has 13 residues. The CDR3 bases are TGTGCCACCAGTGATTTCCAGTCCAACGAGCAGTACTTC. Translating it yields CATSDFQSNEQYF.

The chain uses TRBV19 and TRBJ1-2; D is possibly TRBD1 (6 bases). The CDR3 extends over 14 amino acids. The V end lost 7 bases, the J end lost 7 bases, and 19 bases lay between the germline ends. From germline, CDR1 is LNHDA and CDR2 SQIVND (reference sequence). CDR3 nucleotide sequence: TGTGCCAGTATACAGGGTGGACAACACGCTGGCTACACCTTC. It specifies CASIQGGQHAGYTF.

This CDR3 reads CASSKIIGAGGQETQYF. The CDR3 nucleotides are TGTGCCAGCAGCAAAATTATCGGGGCGGGGGGCCAAGAGACCCAGTACTTC. The V gene is TRBV7-9, the J gene TRBJ2-5; 8 bases align to TRBD2. Trimming cost V 5 bases and J 1 base; bases outside gene matches: 12. The V gene's germline CDR1 is SEHNR and CDR2 FQNEAQ (reference sequence). This CDR3 spans 17 amino acids.

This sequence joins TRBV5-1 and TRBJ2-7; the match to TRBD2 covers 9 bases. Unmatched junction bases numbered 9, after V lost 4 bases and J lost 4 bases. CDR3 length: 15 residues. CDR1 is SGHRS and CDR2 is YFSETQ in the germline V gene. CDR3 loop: CASSDGSGGVYEQYF. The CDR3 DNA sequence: TGCGCCAGCAGCGACGGTAGCGGGGGTGTGTACGAGCAGTACTTC.

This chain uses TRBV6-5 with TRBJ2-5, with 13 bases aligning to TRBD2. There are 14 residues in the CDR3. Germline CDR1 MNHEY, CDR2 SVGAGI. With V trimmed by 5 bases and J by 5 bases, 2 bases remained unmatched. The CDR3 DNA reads TGTGCCAGCAGTCGGACTAGCGGGAGCGAGACCCAGTACTTC. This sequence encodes CASSRTSGSETQYF.

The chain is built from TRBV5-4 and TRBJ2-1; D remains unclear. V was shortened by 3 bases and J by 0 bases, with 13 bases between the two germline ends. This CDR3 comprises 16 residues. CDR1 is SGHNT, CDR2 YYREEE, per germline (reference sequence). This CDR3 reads CASSSSSASSYNEQFF. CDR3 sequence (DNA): TGTGCCAGCAGCTCCTCTTCCGCGAGCTCCTACAATGAGCAGTTCTTC.

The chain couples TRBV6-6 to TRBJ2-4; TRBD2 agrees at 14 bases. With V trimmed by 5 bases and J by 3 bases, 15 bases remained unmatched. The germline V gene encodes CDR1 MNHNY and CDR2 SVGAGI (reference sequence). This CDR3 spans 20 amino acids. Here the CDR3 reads CASSPRRGTSGSSFKNIQYF. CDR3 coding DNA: TGTGCCAGCAGTCCCCGCCGTGGGACTAGCGGGAGTTCTTTCAAAAACATTCAGTACTTC.

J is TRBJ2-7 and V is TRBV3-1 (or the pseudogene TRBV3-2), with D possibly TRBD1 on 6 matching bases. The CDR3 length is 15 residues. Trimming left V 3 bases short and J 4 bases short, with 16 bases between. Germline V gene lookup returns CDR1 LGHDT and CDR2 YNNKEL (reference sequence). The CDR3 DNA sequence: TGTGCCAGCAGCCATCGCCCCCGGACAGATTACGAGCAGTACTTC. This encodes CASSHRPRTDYEQYF.